In this sample, the clone carrying this T cell receptor (beta chain) turned up many times. The record originates from a study of T cells in Graves' hyperthyroidism and ophthalmopathy. CDR1 is SGHAT and CDR2 is FQNNGV in the germline V gene. The CDR3 length is 14 residues. Trimming took 0 bases from V and 7 from J, leaving 12 bases between them. Authors of the study amplified TCR beta CDR3 regions from RNA transcripts. The TCR CDR3 was amplified in a first-round RT-PCR using the HTBI primer set. From the multiplex PCR reads, TCRdb called clonotypes with MiXCR, one entry per CDR3 protein. The data show hundreds of thousands of distinct CDR3 sequences, around 15% seen once.

The receptor was derived from a woman under 30 with Graves' ophthalmopathy. V gene TRBV11-2 combines with J gene TRBJ1-2; D is undetermined. The sequencing sample was made of blood. As DNA, the CDR3 is TGTGCCAGCAGCTTAGATCGTATTGGCAGTGGCTACACCTTC. Residues: CASSLDRIGSGYTF.